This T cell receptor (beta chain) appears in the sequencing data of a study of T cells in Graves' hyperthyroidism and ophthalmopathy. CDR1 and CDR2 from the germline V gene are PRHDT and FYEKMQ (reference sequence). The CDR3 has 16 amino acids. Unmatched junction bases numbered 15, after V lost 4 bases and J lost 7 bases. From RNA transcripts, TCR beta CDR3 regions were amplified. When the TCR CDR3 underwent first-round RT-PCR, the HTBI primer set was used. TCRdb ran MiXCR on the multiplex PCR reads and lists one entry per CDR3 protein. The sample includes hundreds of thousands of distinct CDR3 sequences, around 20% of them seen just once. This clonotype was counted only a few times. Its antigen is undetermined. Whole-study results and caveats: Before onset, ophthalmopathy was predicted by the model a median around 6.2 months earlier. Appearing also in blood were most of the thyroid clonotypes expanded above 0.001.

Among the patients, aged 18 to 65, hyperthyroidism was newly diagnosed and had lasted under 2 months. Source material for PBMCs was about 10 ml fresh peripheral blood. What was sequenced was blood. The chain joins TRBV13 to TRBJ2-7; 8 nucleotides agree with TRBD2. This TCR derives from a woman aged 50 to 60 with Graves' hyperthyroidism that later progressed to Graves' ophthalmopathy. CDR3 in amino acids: CASSSPPGGGRWEQYF. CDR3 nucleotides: TGTGCCAGCAGCTCCCCGCCGGGGGGGGGCCGATGGGAGCAGTACTTC.